The clone carrying this T cell receptor beta chain was found a few times. Its antigen is not known. The patients had locally advanced or metastatic urothelial carcinoma. Some clones are missing from TCRdb's copy, which holds only in-frame ones; the method was immunoSEQ multiplex PCR. The table shows roughly 100,000 clones, with roughly 84% occurring only once. This specimen belongs to a study of PD-L1 blockade in urothelial cancer. Across the whole study: Previous chemotherapy exposure amounted to 0 to 3 regimens for patients. General study results and limits: A pretreatment blood TCR clonality that fell below the median predicted better progression-free and overall survival. When measured at 3 weeks, tumor-associated blood clones expanded more in durable-benefit patients.

With V trimmed by 2 bases and J by 6 bases, 11 bases remained unmatched. Per the germline V gene, CDR1 is LNHNV and CDR2 is YYDKDF (reference sequence). The CDR3 sequence is 16 residues long. This receptor was obtained from a man in his forties or fifties with urothelial cancer. The chain links TRBV15 to TRBJ2-7, with 9 bases matching TRBD1. This specimen was PBMCs, taken around atezolizumab (anti-PD-L1) treatment. CDR3 bases: TGTGCCACCAGCAGACCTTCCACGACAGGGGGGGCCGAGCAGTACTTC. Translation gives CATSRPSTTGGAEQYF.